The 8 T cell receptor beta chains in this list originate from one sample, sequenced in a study of PD-1 blockade in classical Hodgkin lymphoma (dated by TCRdb to the early 2020s). The sample's time point label is to be understood as: newly diagnosed, previously untreated cHL patient sample. The method was the immunoSEQ multiplex PCR assay. TCRdb provides this immuneACCESS table in a form limited to in-frame rearrangements. Some clones are lacking; in checked studies, under half of them reflect an unresolved V gene, and why the rest are absent is not known. For this sample the table gives tens of thousands of clones, of which nearly 95% were detected only once. The ten top clones hold 2.6% of the sample. The sequenced material came from peripheral blood mononuclear cells (PBMCs). These receptors all come from a human donor with classical Hodgkin lymphoma.

The V gene is TRBV30, the J gene TRBJ2-2, with 10 bases fitting TRBD2. This CDR3 has 16 amino acids. With 3 bases clipped from V and 7 bases from J, the junction kept 11 bases outside the gene matches. The germline V gene has CDR1 GTSNPN and CDR2 SVGIG (reference sequence). As DNA, the CDR3 is TGTGCCTGGAGCTTTCTAGCGGGAGAAGGTAACGGGGAGCTGTTTTTT. Translated, it gives CAWSFLAGEGNGELFF.

This chain links TRBV27 with TRBJ2-1; TRBD2 matches at 7 bases. The CDR3 sequence is 14 residues long. After removal of 2 bases from V and 10 bases from J, the junction contained 8 bases not matched to a gene. CDR1 and CDR2 from the germline V gene are MNHEY and SMNVEV (reference sequence). The CDR3 is CASSLGGGYTEQFF. Here the CDR3 DNA reads TGTGCCAGCAGTTTAGGCGGGGGTTACACGGAGCAGTTCTTC.

This chain uses TRBV28 with TRBJ2-5; 9 nucleotides align to TRBD2. The germline gives CDR1 MDHEN, CDR2 SYDVKM. The CDR3 spans 15 residues. V shed 6 bases, J shed 2 bases, and the junction held 7 bases outside the gene matches. In DNA, the CDR3 is TGTGCCAGCAGCCTTAGCGGGAGAGGGCAAGAGACCCAGTACTTC. Translating gives CASSLSGRGQETQYF.

V is TRBV18 and J is TRBJ2-7, with 8 bases that match TRBD1. V shed 4 bases, J shed 1 base, and the junction held 9 bases outside the gene matches. The CDR3 is 16 amino acids. From germline, CDR1 is KGHSH and CDR2 LQKENI. DNA for the CDR3: TGTGCCAGCTCACAGGGACAGGCAAGCGGGTCCTACGAGCAGTACTTC. It codes for CASSQGQASGSYEQYF.

The V call is TRBV5-1, the J call TRBJ2-7; TRBD1 is a possible D gene (6 bases). The CDR3 consists of 14 residues. CDR1 is SGHRS and CDR2 is YFSETQ in the germline V gene. V lost 4 bases to trimming and J lost 7 bases, with 18 bases between them. This CDR3 is CASSPDRTQGEQYF. In DNA form, the CDR3 reads TGCGCCAGCAGCCCCGACAGGACCCAGGGGGAGCAGTACTTC.

The chain links TRBV4-1 to TRBJ2-6; D is unclear. The CDR3 has 14 amino acids. V lost 7 bases to trimming and J lost 2 bases, with 9 bases between them. Germline V gene lookup returns CDR1 MGHRA and CDR2 YSYEKL. The CDR3 region has the DNA TGCGCCAGCACCCCCACCCCTGGGGCCAACGTCCTGACTTTC. It yields the protein CASTPTPGANVLTF.

The chain joins TRBV5-1 to TRBJ2-5; D is undetermined. This CDR3 has 13 amino acids. Trimming cost V 2 bases and J 3 bases, with 8 bases left between them. Germline V gene data show CDR1 as SGHRS and CDR2 as YFSETQ. Here the CDR3 reads CASSFRVEETQYF. Here the CDR3 DNA reads TGCGCCAGCAGCTTCCGGGTTGAAGAGACCCAGTACTTC.

J is TRBJ2-4 and V is TRBV15; D is unclear. The germline CDR1 and CDR2 sequences are LNHNV and YYDKDF (reference sequence). V gave up 0 bases and J gave up 9 bases, with 9 bases separating them. The CDR3 consists of 13 residues. The CDR3 DNA is TGTGCCACCAGCAGAGATGATGGAGCCATTCAGTACTTC. It yields the protein CATSRDDGAIQYF.